Listed here are 9 T cell receptor beta chains from one sample, sequenced in a study of blood T cell repertoires in COVID-19. Produced via immunoSEQ multiplex PCR; TCRdb's table is partial and in-frame only. The sample has about 180,000 clones; 70% to 90% are singletons. The sequencing sample was made of peripheral blood. The origin of the receptors is a man aged 45-60 years with active or convalescent COVID-19.

V and J are TRBV28 and TRBJ1-2; 8 bases map to TRBD1. Germline V lookup: CDR1 MDHEN, CDR2 SYDVKM. The CDR3 runs to 15 residues. J was trimmed by 5 bases and V by 5 bases; bases with no gene match: 10. In DNA, the CDR3 is TGTGCCAGCAGTCACCAGGGGGCAATCTGGTATGGCTACACCTTC. Translation gives CASSHQGAIWYGYTF.

The chain links TRBV7-2 to TRBJ2-7, with D unclear. The germline CDR1 and CDR2 sequences are SGHTA and FQGNSA. The CDR3 length is 13 residues. V was cut by 1 base and J by 3 bases, with 7 bases left in between. The CDR3 region is CASSLGESYEQYF. The CDR3 region has the DNA TGTGCCAGCAGCTTAGGCGAGAGCTACGAGCAGTACTTC.

The rearrangement joins TRBV6-1 to TRBJ2-3; D might be TRBD1 (5 bases). Per germline, CDR1 MNHNS and CDR2 SASEGT. The ends were cut back, 2 bases at V and 0 bases at J, with 12 bases in the middle. This CDR3 spans 16 amino acids. The CDR3 nucleotides read TGTGCCAGCAGTGAAAGCAGGGCTGTTAGCACAGATACGCAGTATTTT. Translated: CASSESRAVSTDTQYF.

The chain joins TRBV18 to TRBJ2-7, with D possibly TRBD2 on 6 matching bases. The germline gives CDR1 KGHSH, CDR2 LQKENI. The V end was cut by 6 bases, the J end by 2 bases, with 14 bases between. The CDR3 is 14 amino acids. The CDR3 DNA follows: TGTGCCAGCTCCCGGGGGTCCATGACCTACGAGCAGTACTTC. Residues: CASSRGSMTYEQYF. The full variable domain, with the rest looked up from reference TRBV18 and TRBJ2-7, is NAGVMQNPRHLVRRRGQEARLRCSPMKGHSHVYWYRQLPEEGLKFMVYLQKENIIDESGMPKERFSAEFPKEGPSILRIQQVVRGDSAAYFCASSRGSMTYEQYFGPGTRLTVT.

The rearrangement uses TRBV28 and TRBJ2-4; possible D gene TRBD1, 6 bases. V gave up 7 bases and J gave up 7 bases, with 11 bases separating them. This CDR3 is built from 12 residues. The germline CDR1 and CDR2 sequences are MDHEN and SYDVKM. The CDR3 here is CASNNRVNIQYF. Here the CDR3 DNA reads TGTGCCAGCAATAACAGGGTCAACATTCAGTACTTC.

The rearrangement joins TRBV18 to TRBJ2-2; TRBD2 is a possible D gene (6 bases). The V and J ends lost 0 bases and 4 bases respectively, with 12 bases between them. The CDR3 extends over 16 amino acids. Germline CDR1 reads KGHSH; CDR2 reads LQKENI. The CDR3 region has the DNA TGTGCCAGCTCACCACCGGGGCTAGCGAGCACCGGGGAGCTGTTTTTT. Translated: CASSPPGLASTGELFF.

The chain recombines TRBV7-9 with TRBJ1-3; 9 nucleotides line up with TRBD1. Germline V gives CDR1 SEHNR, CDR2 FQNEAQ (reference sequence). The CDR3 spans 15 residues. The V segment lost 5 bases and the J segment 0 bases; nucleotides outside the gene matches: 2. Written as DNA, the CDR3 is TGTGCCAGCAGCAAGACAGGGGGCTCTGGAAACACCATATATTTT. Translated, it gives CASSKTGGSGNTIYF.

The J gene is TRBJ1-2, the V gene TRBV9; no clear D gene. V gave up 3 bases and J gave up 8 bases, with 20 bases separating them. The CDR3 is 15 residues long. The germline CDR1 and CDR2 sequences are SGDLS and YYNGEE. CDR3 bases: TGTGCCAGCAGCGCCTCATTAGACTCCAGGAGGGGCTACACCTTC. Its translation: CASSASLDSRRGYTF.

This sequence joins TRBV13 and TRBJ1-2; TRBD1 matches at 7 bases. The CDR3 totals 15 residues. V was clipped by 5 bases and J by 6 bases; unmatched bases: 12. Per germline, CDR1 PRHDT and CDR2 FYEKMQ (reference sequence). CDR3 residues: CASSTRAGGSNGYTF. The CDR3 region has the DNA TGTGCCAGCAGCACTCGAGCAGGGGGTAGTAATGGCTACACCTTC.